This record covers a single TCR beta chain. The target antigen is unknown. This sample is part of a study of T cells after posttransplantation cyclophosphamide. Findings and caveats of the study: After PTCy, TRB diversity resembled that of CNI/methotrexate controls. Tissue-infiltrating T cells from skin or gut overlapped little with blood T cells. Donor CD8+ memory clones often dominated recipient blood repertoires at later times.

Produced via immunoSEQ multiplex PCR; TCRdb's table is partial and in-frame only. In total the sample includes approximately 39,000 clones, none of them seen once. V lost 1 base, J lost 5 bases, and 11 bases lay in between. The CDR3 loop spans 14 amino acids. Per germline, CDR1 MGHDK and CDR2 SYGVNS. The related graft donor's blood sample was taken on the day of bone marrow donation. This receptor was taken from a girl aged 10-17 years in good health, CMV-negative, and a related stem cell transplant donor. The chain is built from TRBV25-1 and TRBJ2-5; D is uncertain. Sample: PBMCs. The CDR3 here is CASSEFSLLETQYF. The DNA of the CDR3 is TGTGCCAGCAGTGAATTCTCTTTGTTGGAGACCCAGTACTTC.